Below, one TCR beta chain is given with its context. No cognate antigen has been identified for it. Base qualities are not recorded, but no much larger clone differs from it by a single base. The immunoSEQ Assay, a bias-controlled multiplex PCR, was used to amplify TCRbeta CDR3 regions from genomic DNA. In the source study's methods: The number of nucleated cells in each sample was estimated by amplification of reference gene primers within the assay. To quantify the absolute abundance of each unique TCRbeta CDR3 rearrangement, sequence reads were collapsed and filtered. For each sample, productive Simpson clonality was calculated as the square root of Simpson's diversity index across productive rearrangements. TCRdb limited this immuneACCESS table to in-frame rearrangements with V and J called. A share of clones is missing; checked studies link under half to unresolved V genes, and the rest is unexplained. For V, J and clone size, that table is used; D and trimming come from the DNA. The sample records under 400,000 clones, nearly 90% of which are singletons. The ten most abundant clones make up about 6.5% of the sample.

This specimen comes from a study of blood T cell repertoires in COVID-19 (dated by TCRdb to the early 2020s). As for the study more broadly: The collaborator samples originated in the United States, Italy and Spain and spanned the acute and convalescent phases of COVID-19. The prospective study material was composed of cDNA or gDNA derived from T cells, B-cell-depleted T cells, or PBMCs. Deeply sampled blood TCRbeta repertoires from subjects exposed to, actively infected with, or recovered from COVID-19 were included in the dataset. A freely available public database, intended as a resource for researchers studying the immune response to SARS-CoV-2, is where the repertoires were released. Samples were obtained from the ongoing ImmuneRACE study (first 160 participants) and from 950 to 1,500 subjects provided by 6 global collaborators. Sample metadata almost always included a de-identified subject ID, COVID-19 status, age in years and sex. Where HLA class I and class II types were available, the types were taken from metadata supplied by the sample provider, not from assay-based typing. On the study overall, not on this receptor specifically: The amount of clinical and demographic metadata varied by source and participant and was provided uncurated.

CDR1 SGHKS and CDR2 YYEKEE were looked up in the germline V gene (reference sequence). Including cysteine and phenylalanine, the CDR3 has 15 amino acids. Just CDR3 DNA is preserved here, 45 bases in frame from base 1. V drops 1 base and J drops 4 bases, leaving 11 bases in between. Collaborating institutions collected whole blood in K2EDTA tubes following their own protocols. For TCRbeta analysis, collaborators shipped samples in one of three forms: frozen whole blood, isolated PBMCs, or DNA extracted from either of those sample types. The receptor chain draws on TRBV5-5 and TRBJ1-4; TRBD1 is perhaps the D gene, given 6 matching bases. The sample consisted of peripheral blood. This TCR was sampled from a man in his late teens or twenties with active or convalescent COVID-19. The nucleotides are TGTGCCAGCAGCTTGAATGGCAGGGGTAATGAAAAACTGTTTTTT. This sequence encodes CASSLNGRGNEKLFF.